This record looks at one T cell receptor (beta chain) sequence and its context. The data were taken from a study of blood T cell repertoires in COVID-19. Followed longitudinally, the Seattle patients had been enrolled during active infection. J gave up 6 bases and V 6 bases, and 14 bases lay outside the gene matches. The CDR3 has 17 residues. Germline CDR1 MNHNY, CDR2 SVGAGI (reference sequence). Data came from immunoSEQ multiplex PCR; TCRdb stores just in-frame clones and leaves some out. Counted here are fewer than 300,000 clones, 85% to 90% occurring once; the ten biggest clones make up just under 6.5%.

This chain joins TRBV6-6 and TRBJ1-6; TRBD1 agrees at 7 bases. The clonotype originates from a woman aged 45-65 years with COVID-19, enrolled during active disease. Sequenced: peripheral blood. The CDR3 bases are TGTGCCAGCAGCCGAAGTCGGGACAGCTCTAGTAATTCACCCCTCCACTTT. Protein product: CASSRSRDSSSNSPLHF.